A single sample is the source of the 12 T cell receptor beta chains below, sequenced in a study of neoadjuvant anti-PD-1 for oral cavity cancer. Profiled with immunoSEQ multiplex PCR; TCRdb holds only in-frame clones, not every one. The sample contains 50,000 to 65,000 clones, approximately 79% of which appear only once. Here the sequenced sample was PBMCs, taken before nivolumab (anti-PD-1) treatment. The receptor source for this set is a person aged 35-80 years with oral cavity squamous cell carcinoma.

The chain is built from TRBV9 and TRBJ2-1; D ambiguous. CDR3 length equals 15 residues. V was pared by 2 bases and J by 1 base, with 10 bases between. Germline loops: CDR1 SGDLS, CDR2 YYNGEE. CDR3 region: CASSVEGGSYNEQFF. In nucleotides, the CDR3 is TGTGCCAGCAGCGTTGAAGGCGGATCCTACAATGAGCAGTTCTTC.

This clone occurred a few times. J is TRBJ1-1 and V is TRBV5-6; D perhaps matches TRBD1 (5 bases). Looked up from germline, CDR1 is SGHDT and CDR2 is YYEEEE. The CDR3 loop spans 13 amino acids. V gave up 5 bases and J gave up 0 bases, with 8 bases separating them. As DNA, the CDR3 is TGTGCCAGCAGGGGACGTATGAACACTGAAGCTTTCTTT. This encodes CASRGRMNTEAFF.

The V and J genes are TRBV10-3 and TRBJ1-1, with D tentatively TRBD1 (6 bases). The CDR3 contains 16 residues. Germline V gene lookup returns CDR1 ENHRY and CDR2 SYGVKD. Trimming left V 8 bases short and J 5 bases short, with 24 bases between. CDR3 residues: CAISTGNRGLWTEAFF. The CDR3, as DNA: TGTGCCATCTCCACAGGTAATCGGGGGCTTTGGACTGAAGCTTTCTTT.

This rearrangement joins TRBV5-6 to TRBJ2-2, with D perhaps matching TRBD1 or TRBD2 (5 bases each). The CDR3 consists of 15 residues. V lost 4 bases and J 2 bases, leaving 12 bases between the germline ends. CDR1 SGHDT and CDR2 YYEEEE come from the germline V gene. The DNA for the CDR3 is TGTGCCAGCAGCCACGGGACGGCAAACACCGGGGAGCTGTTTTTT. It specifies CASSHGTANTGELFF.

The V gene is TRBV5-5, the J gene TRBJ2-7, with TRBD1 matching 7 bases. This CDR3 is 14 amino acids long. Germline lookup yields CDR1 SGHKS and CDR2 YYEKEE (reference sequence). The V segment lost 4 bases and the J segment 1 base; nucleotides outside the gene matches: 5. CDR3 coding DNA: TGTGCCAGCAGCAGACAGGGTATTTCCTACGAGCAGTACTTC. This codes for CASSRQGISYEQYF. The variable domain in full, with the rest retrieved from reference TRBV5-5 and TRBJ2-7, is DAGVTQSPTHLIKTRGQQVTLRCSPISGHKSVSWYQQVLGQGPQFIFQYYEKEERGRGNFPDRFSARQFPNYSSELNVNALLLGDSALYLCASSRQGISYEQYFGPGTRLTVT.

The chain links TRBV7-3 to TRBJ1-2; D is ambiguous. Between the trimmed V and J ends, which lost 2 bases and 0 bases, there was a span of 10 bases. The CDR3 runs 15 residues. Germline lookup yields CDR1 SGHTA and CDR2 FQGTGA. CDR3 sequence (DNA): TGTGCCAGCAGCTTACATCCCGGGCCTAACTATGGCTACACCTTC. Protein: CASSLHPGPNYGYTF.

The chain joins TRBV6-1 to TRBJ1-3; D uncertain. The CDR3 has 14 amino acids. Germline lookup yields CDR1 MNHNS and CDR2 SASEGT. Trimming pared 3 bases from V and 6 bases from J, leaving 12 bases between. This CDR3 is CASSEEWEANTIYF. The CDR3 region has the DNA TGTGCCAGCAGTGAGGAGTGGGAAGCAAACACCATATATTTT.

CDR3 protein: CASSSSLGDMGYTF. CDR3 nucleotides: TGTGCCAGCAGTAGTTCTTTGGGGGATATGGGCTACACCTTC. The rearrangement links TRBV5-4 to TRBJ1-2; D might be TRBD1 (5 bases). CDR3 size: 14 residues. Germline V lookup: CDR1 SGHNT, CDR2 YYREEE (reference sequence). The V gene lost 5 bases and the J gene lost 8 bases, with 19 bases spanning the gap.

This chain uses TRBV27 with TRBJ2-4; 9 bases line up with TRBD1. The CDR3 length is 13 residues. J lost 9 bases, V lost 3 bases, and 3 bases had no gene match. Looked up from germline, CDR1 is MNHEY and CDR2 is SMNVEV (reference sequence). The CDR3 protein is CASSFDRGSIQYF. CDR3 coding DNA: TGTGCCAGCAGTTTCGACAGGGGGAGCATTCAGTACTTC.

This chain connects TRBV4-1 to TRBJ2-5; the D gene is possibly TRBD1 (5 bases). V was trimmed by 0 bases and J by 5 bases, leaving 13 bases between them. Per germline, CDR1 MGHRA and CDR2 YSYEKL. The CDR3 loop spans 15 amino acids. As DNA, the CDR3 is TGCGCCAGCAGCCAAGATGCAGGACAAGAGGAGACCCAGTACTTC. Its protein is CASSQDAGQEETQYF.

This sequence joins TRBV5-6 and TRBJ2-7; no clear D. This CDR3 contains 14 residues. The germline CDR1 and CDR2 sequences are SGHDT and YYEEEE. V was clipped by 2 bases and J by 0 bases, with 9 bases between them. In DNA form, the CDR3 reads TGTGCCAGCAGCTTACGATGGAACTCCTACGAGCAGTACTTC. It is translated as CASSLRWNSYEQYF.

V and J are TRBV5-5 and TRBJ1-3; no reliable D call. The germline V and J ends were trimmed by 4 bases and 0 bases, with 14 bases remaining between them. The CDR3 runs to 16 residues. Germline V CDR1 and CDR2: SGHKS, YYEKEE (reference sequence). The CDR3 loop reads CASSLVVIDSGNTIYF. CDR3 nucleotides: TGTGCCAGCAGCCTGGTGGTCATCGACTCTGGAAACACCATATATTTT.